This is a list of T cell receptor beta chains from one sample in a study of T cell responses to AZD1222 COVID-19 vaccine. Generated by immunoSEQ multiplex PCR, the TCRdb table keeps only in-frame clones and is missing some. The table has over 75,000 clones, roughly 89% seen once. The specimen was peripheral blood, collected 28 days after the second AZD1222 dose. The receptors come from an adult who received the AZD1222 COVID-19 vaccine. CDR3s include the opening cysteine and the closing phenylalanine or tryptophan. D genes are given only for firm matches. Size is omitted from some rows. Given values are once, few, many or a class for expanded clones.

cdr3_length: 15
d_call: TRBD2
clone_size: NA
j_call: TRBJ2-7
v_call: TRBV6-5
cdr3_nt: TGTGCCAGCAGTTACTCGCCGGGGGGATCGAACGAGCAGTACTTC
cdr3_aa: CASSYSPGGSNEQYF

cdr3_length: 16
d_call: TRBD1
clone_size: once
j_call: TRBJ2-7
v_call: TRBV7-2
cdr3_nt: TGTGCCAGCAGCTTAGTAGGGGCAGGGGGTGCCTACGAGCAGTACTTC
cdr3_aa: CASSLVGAGGAYEQYF

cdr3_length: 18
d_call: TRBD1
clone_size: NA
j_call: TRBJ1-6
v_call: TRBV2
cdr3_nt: TGTGCCAGCAGTATCACGACAGGGACCAGCTCCTATAATTCACCCCTCCACTTT
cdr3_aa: CASSITTGTSSYNSPLHF

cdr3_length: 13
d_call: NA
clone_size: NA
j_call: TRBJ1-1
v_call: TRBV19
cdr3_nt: TGTGCCAGTAGTATAGGTAGGGCCCCGAAAGCTTTCTTT
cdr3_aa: CASSIGRAPKAFF

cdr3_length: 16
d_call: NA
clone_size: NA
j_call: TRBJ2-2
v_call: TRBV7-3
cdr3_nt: TGTGCCAGCAGCCCTAATCCGGGACAGAACACCGGGGAGCTGTTTTTT
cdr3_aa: CASSPNPGQNTGELFF

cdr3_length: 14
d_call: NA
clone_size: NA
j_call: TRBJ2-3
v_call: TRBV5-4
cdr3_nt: TGTGCCAGCAGCTTCCAGGGACCCCCAGATACGCAGTATTTT
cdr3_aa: CASSFQGPPDTQYF

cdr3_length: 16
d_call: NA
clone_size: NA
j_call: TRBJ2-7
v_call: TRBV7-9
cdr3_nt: TGTGCCAGCAGCTTAGCGATGGGGGAATCCTCCTACGAGCAGTACTTC
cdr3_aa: CASSLAMGESSYEQYF

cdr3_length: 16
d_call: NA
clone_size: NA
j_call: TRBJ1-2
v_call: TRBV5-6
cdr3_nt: TGTGCCAGCAGCTTGCTGGGGGACCTTCCCGACTATGGCTACACCTTC
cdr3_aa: CASSLLGDLPDYGYTF

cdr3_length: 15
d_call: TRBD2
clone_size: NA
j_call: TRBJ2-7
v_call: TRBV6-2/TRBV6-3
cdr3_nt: TGTGCCAGCAGTTACCCAGCGGGGGGAGCCTACGAGCAGTACTTC
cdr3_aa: CASSYPAGGAYEQYF

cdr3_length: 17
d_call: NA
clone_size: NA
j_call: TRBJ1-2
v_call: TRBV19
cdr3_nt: TGTGCCAGTAGTATAAACCATGGACAGACACTAAACTATGGCTACACCTTC
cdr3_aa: CASSINHGQTLNYGYTF

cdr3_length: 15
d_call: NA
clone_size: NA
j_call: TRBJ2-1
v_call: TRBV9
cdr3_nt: TGTGCCAGCAGCCCGGGGGCTAGCGGATACAATGAGCAGTTCTTC
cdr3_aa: CASSPGASGYNEQFF

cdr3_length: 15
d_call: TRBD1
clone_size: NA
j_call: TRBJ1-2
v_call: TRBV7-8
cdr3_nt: TGTGCCAGCAGCTTAGGGGGGTCGGGACAGACGGGCTACACCTTC
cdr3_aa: CASSLGGSGQTGYTF

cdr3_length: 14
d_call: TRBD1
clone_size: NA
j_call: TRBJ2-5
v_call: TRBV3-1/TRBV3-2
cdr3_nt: TGTGCCAGCAGCCAAGGCAGGGGGCGAGAGACCCAGTACTTC
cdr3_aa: CASSQGRGRETQYF

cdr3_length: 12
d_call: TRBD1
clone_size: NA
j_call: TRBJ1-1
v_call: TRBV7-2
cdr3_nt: TGTGCCAGCAGCCAGGACAGGTTAAAAGCTTTCTTT
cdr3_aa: CASSQDRLKAFF

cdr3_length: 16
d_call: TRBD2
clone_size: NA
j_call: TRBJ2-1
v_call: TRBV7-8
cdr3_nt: TGTGCCAGCAGCCGGCCTAGGCTAGCGGGAAACAATGAGCAGTTCTTC
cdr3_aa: CASSRPRLAGNNEQFF

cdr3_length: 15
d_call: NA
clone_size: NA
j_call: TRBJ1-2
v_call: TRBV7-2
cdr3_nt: TGTGCCAGCAGCTTTATCTCACAAACTAACTATGGCTACACCTTC
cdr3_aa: CASSFISQTNYGYTF

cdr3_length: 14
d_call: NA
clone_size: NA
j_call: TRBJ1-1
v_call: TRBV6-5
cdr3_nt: TGTGCCAGCAGTTACTCGATGAAAGACACTGAAGCTTTCTTT
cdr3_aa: CASSYSMKDTEAFF

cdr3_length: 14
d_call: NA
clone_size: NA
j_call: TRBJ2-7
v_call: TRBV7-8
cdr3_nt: TGTGCCAGCAGCCGCCCCGGGACCCCACGTTTTTGGAACTTC
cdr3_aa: CASSRPGTPRFWNF

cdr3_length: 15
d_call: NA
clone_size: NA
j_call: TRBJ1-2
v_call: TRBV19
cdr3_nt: TGTGCCAGTAAGGCCGGGTTCGGTCGGGCCTATGGCTACACCTTC
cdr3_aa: CASKAGFGRAYGYTF

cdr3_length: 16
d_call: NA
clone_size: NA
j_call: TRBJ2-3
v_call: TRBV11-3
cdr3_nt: TGTGCCAGCAGCTCCGGGCGGGGTTTTGGCACAGATACGCAGTATTTT
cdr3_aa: CASSSGRGFGTDTQYF

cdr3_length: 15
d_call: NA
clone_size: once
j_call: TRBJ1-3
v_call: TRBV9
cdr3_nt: TGTGCCAGCAGCGTAGGAGACAGCGGGGGAAACACCATATATTTT
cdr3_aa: CASSVGDSGGNTIYF

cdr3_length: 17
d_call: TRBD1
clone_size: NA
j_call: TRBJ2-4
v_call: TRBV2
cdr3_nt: TGTGCCAGCAGCGGAACCGGGACAGGGAGCGCCAAAAACATTCAGTACTTC
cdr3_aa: CASSGTGTGSAKNIQYF

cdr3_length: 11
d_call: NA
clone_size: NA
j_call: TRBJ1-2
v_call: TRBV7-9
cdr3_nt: TGTGCCAGCAGCCGAAACTATGGCTACACCTTC
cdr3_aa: CASSRNYGYTF

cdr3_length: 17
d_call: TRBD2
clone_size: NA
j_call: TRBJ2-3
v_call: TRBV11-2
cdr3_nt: TGTGCCAGCAGCCCCGGGACTAGCGGGAGGAGCACAGATACGCAGTATTTT
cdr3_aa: CASSPGTSGRSTDTQYF

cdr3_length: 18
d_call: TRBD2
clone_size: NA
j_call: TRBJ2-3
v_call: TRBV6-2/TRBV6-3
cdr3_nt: TGTGCCAGCAGTTACTCGGCGGTACTAGCGGGGGACACAGATACGCAGTATTTT
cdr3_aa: CASSYSAVLAGDTDTQYF

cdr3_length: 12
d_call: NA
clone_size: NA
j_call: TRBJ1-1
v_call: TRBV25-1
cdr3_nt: TGTGCCAGCAGTGACATGGGGACGCGAGATTTCTTT
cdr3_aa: CASSDMGTRDFF

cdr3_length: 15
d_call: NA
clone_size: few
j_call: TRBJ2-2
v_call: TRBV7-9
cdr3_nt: TGTGCCACCACCAACGGGGCAGCCAACACCGGGGAGCTGTTTTTT
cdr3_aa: CATTNGAANTGELFF

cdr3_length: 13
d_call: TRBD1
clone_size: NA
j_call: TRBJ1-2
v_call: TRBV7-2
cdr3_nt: TGTGCCAGCAGCCCCGACAGGGTACTAGGCTACACCTTC
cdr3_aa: CASSPDRVLGYTF

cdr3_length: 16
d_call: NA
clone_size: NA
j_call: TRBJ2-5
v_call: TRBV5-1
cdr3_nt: TGCGCCAGCAGCACGGGATGGTGGGAAGCACAAGAGACCCAGTACTTC
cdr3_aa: CASSTGWWEAQETQYF

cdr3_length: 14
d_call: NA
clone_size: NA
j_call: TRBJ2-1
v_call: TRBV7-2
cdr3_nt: TGTGCCAGCAGTCCTAATACAGACTACAATGAGCAGTTCTTC
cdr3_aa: CASSPNTDYNEQFF

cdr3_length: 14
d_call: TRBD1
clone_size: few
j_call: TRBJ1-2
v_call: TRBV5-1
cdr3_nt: TGCGCCAGCAGCCTCGGACAGGGGGCCTTTGGCTACACCTTC
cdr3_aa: CASSLGQGAFGYTF

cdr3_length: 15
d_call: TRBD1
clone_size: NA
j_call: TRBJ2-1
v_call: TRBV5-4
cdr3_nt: TGTGCCAGCAGCTTGGAAGGGGGCTTCTACAATGAGCAGTTCTTC
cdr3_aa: CASSLEGGFYNEQFF

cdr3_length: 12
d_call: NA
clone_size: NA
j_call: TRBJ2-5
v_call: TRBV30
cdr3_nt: TGTGCCTGGAATCGGGGCCAAGAGACCCAGTACTTC
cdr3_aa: CAWNRGQETQYF

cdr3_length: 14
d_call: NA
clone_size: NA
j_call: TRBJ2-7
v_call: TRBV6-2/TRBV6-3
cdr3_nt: TGTGCCAGCAGTCTCGAGGGGGGACCCTACGAGCAGTACTTC
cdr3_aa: CASSLEGGPYEQYF

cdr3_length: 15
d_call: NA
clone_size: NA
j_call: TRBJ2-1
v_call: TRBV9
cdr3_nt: TGTGCCAGCAGCGCTGACGGTGACTCCTACAATGAGCAGTTCTTC
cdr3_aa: CASSADGDSYNEQFF

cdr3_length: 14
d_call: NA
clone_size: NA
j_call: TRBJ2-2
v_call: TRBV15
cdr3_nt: TGTGCCACCAGCAGAGATTGGGACCGGGGGGAGCTGTTTTTT
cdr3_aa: CATSRDWDRGELFF

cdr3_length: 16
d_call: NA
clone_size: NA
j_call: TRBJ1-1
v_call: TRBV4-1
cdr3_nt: TGCGCCAGCAGCCTCCTTCGTCGGGGATCAAACACTGAAGCTTTCTTT
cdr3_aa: CASSLLRRGSNTEAFF

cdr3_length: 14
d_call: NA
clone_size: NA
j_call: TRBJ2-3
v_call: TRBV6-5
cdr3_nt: TGTGCCAGCAGTTACACCGGGGCCACAGATACGCAGTATTTT
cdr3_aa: CASSYTGATDTQYF

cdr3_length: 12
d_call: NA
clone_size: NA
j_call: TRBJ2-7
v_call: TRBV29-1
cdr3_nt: TGCAGCGTCGGGCTAACTAGCTACGAGCAGTACTTC
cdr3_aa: CSVGLTSYEQYF

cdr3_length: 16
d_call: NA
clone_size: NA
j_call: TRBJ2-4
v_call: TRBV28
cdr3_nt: TGTGCCAGCAGTTTAGTTGCGGACCTAGCCAAAAACATTCAGTACTTC
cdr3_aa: CASSLVADLAKNIQYF

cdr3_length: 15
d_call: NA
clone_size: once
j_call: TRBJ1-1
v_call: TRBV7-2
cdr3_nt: TGTGCCAGCAGCTCATTCCGGGGGATGGATACTGAAGCTTTCTTT
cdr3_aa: CASSSFRGMDTEAFF

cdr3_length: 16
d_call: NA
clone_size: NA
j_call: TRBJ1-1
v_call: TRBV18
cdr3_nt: TGTGCCAGCTCACCTGCGGGGCAGGGCATGAACACTGAAGCTTTCTTT
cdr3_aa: CASSPAGQGMNTEAFF

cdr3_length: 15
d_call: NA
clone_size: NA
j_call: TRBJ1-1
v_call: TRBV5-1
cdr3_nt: TGCGCCAGCAGCCTTTGGACGGATCTAAACACTGAAGCTTTCTTT
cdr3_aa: CASSLWTDLNTEAFF

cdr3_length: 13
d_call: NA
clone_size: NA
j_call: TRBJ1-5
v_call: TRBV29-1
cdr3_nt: TGCAGCGTTGAAGAAGGGGGAGGTCAGCCCCAGCATTTT
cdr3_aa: CSVEEGGGQPQHF

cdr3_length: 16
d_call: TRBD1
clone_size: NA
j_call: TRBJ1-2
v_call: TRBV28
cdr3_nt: TGTGCCAGCATTTCCGGACATCCGGGACAGACGTATGGCTACACCTTC
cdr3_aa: CASISGHPGQTYGYTF

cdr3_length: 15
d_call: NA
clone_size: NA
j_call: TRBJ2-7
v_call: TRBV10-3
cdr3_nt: TGTGCCAGCGCCCCGCCCTCCAGGGGCGGGGGCGAGCAGTACTTC
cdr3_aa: CASAPPSRGGGEQYF

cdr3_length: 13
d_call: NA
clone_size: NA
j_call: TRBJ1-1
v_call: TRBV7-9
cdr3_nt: TGTGCCAGCAGTCTGGGAAGGTGGACTGAAGCTTTCTTT
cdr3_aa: CASSLGRWTEAFF

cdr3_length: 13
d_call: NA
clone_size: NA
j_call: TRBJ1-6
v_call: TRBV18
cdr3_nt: TGTGCCAGCTCACCTGGTGGCGATTCACCCCTCCACTTT
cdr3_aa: CASSPGGDSPLHF

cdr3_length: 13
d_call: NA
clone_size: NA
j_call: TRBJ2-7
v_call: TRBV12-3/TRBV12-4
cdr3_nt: TGTGCCAGCATGCGACAGAGCTCCTACGAGCAGTACTTC
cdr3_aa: CASMRQSSYEQYF

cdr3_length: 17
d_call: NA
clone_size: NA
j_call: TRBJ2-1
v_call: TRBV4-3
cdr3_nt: TGCGCCAGCAGCCAGATACGGCTGGGGCCTTCCTACAATGAGCAGTTCTTC
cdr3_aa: CASSQIRLGPSYNEQFF

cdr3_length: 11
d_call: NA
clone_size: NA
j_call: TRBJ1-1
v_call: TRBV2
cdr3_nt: TGTGCCAGCAGGTTCGGAACTGAAGCTTTCTTT
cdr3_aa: CASRFGTEAFF

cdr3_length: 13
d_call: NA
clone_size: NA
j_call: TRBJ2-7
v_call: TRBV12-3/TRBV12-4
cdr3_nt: TGTGCCAGCACCAACGGACACAACTACGAGCAGTACTTC
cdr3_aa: CASTNGHNYEQYF

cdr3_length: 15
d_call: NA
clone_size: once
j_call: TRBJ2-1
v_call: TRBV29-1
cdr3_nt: TGCAGCGGAGCCCGAGGCGGGCGGGATAACAATGAGCAGTTCTTC
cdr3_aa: CSGARGGRDNNEQFF

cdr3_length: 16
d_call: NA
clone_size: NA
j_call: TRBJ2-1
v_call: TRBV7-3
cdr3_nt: TGTGCCAGCAGCTTAGGAGGCTCCAGCTCCTACAATGAGCAGTTCTTC
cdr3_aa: CASSLGGSSSYNEQFF

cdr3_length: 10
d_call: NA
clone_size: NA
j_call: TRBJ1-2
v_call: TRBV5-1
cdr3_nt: TGCGCCAGCAGCTTGTATGGCTACACCTTC
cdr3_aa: CASSLYGYTF

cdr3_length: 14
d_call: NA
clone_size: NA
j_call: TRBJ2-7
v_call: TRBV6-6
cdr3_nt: TGTGCCAGCAGTTACGCAGGTGAAACCTACGAGCAGTACTTC
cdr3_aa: CASSYAGETYEQYF